This TCR beta chain was recorded in a study of CD8+ T cells in alopecia areata. cDNA reverse transcribed from extracted RNA served as the sequencing template. The protocol was immunoSEQ multiplex PCR, while the TCRdb copy is restricted to in-frame clones and leaves out a portion. The sample has some 240,000 clones, 50% to 60% seen once. This clone has only a few counts. The germline V gene encodes CDR1 MGHRA and CDR2 YSYEKL. The CDR3 sequence is 15 residues long. V dropped 2 bases and J dropped 5 bases, with 15 bases sitting between them. Documented treatment: oral pan-JAK inhibitor, 5-10 mg twice daily.

The V call is TRBV4-1, the J call TRBJ2-5, with a tentative D call TRBD2 (6 bases). The sequence was collected from a human donor with alopecia areata. Sequenced here: CD4+ T cells sorted from blood, sampled at week 4, from a patient treated with tofacitinib. The chain's CDR3 is CASSQPLGGGETQYF. The CDR3 coding sequence is TGCGCCAGCAGCCAACCCCTTGGTGGGGGGGAGACCCAGTACTTC.